This T cell receptor (beta chain) is drawn from a study of blood T cells in healthy people across ages. CDR1 is SGHAT, CDR2 FQDESV, per germline (reference sequence). This CDR3 contains 14 residues. Study-wide points: Relative to aged donors, long-lived donors carried more naive CD4+ cells and displayed higher diversity. Any changes in expanded clonotypes were possibly confounded, as donor CMV status remained unknown.

Alongside a J-beta primer mix, a sample-barcoded 5' primer served in a second PCR lasting about 7 to 11 cycles. One entry per CDR3 protein, called by TCRdb with MiXCR from the 5' RACE reads. The table includes over 1,500,000 distinct CDR3 sequences, roughly 43% detected once. As regards this clonotype: Antigen unknown.

Drawn from each donor were ten milliliters of peripheral blood. A minimum of 6 micrograms of total RNA was extracted per sample. The chain is built from TRBV11-1 and TRBJ2-5; no reliable D call. The end of the DNA aligns better with TRBJ2-7, so the J call may be wrong. The TCR was taken from a human donor in good health. Sequenced material: blood. CDR3 residues: CASSLGLGYHEQYF. CDR3 nucleotide sequence: TGTGCCAGCAGCTTAGGTTTGGGGTACCACGAGCAGTACTTC.